This TCR beta chain was documented in a study of cytomegalovirus exposure and HLA in healthy donors (dated by TCRdb to the late 2010s). Context from the whole study: An earlier analysis of about 530 of the donors reported roughly 300 Gb of sequence data and 117 million unique TCR beta sequences obtained from about 179 million T cells. An early release covering roughly 600 HLA-typed donors comprised 250 to 350 gigabases of sequencing data and roughly 86 million unique TCR sequences. Of the 300 to 400 genotyped donors, approximately 82% fell in the genetic ancestry cluster associated with self-reported Caucasian donors. The study aimed to test whether cataloging public T cell receptors could reveal signatures of past pathogen exposure. The study profiled the T cell repertoires of 666 subjects by immunosequencing and related them to cytomegalovirus serostatus. A separate validation cohort of 100 to 150 different subjects was used in addition to the approximately 640-subject first cohort. High-throughput TCR immunosequencing, statistical association of individual TCRs with disease status, and machine learning were combined to predict cytomegalovirus infection status. In a later analysis, previously published TCR beta repertoires from 666 donors were re-analyzed and high-resolution HLA genotyping was added so that TCR occurrence patterns could be studied. The later analysis used no new phenotypic data to find candidate immune exposures, relying instead on TCR beta sequences and their occurrence across donors. An earlier analysis of about 620 of the donors applied high-throughput TCR beta sequencing to assess whether each TCR beta V gene segment acted as functional or pseudogenic. Donor age, sex, ethnicity and CMV serostatus were compiled alongside the repertoire data. Genome-wide SNP genotypes for about 60% of the roughly 670 donors were used in a later genetic analysis, which treated that subset as a discovery cohort. All discovery cohort repertoires had been generated using a single sequencing platform. HLA typing covered class I and class II loci at four-digit resolution. Typing coverage differed by locus: A, B, C, DRB1 and DQB1 were typed in roughly 620-630 donors, DQA1 in approximately 520, DPA1 in 600 to 610, and DPB1 in 400 to 480. Roughly 5 DR-DQ haplotypes were treated as single units for association and clustering because of strong linkage in the cohort. On average, approximately 250,000 unique TCR beta nucleotide sequences were sequenced per donor among about 400 genotyped donors of the cohort, with roughly 18% of those sequences being non-productive.

The library was built by means of the immunoSEQ multiplex PCR assay. For the multiplex PCR, a mixture combining 60 forward primers for TCR Vbeta segments and 13 reverse primers for TCR Jbeta segments was used. A multiplex PCR assay on genomic DNA amplified the CDR3 region of rearranged TCR beta genes. The amplified TCR beta libraries were sequenced on the Illumina HiSeq System as 87-base-pair reads. Processing in the source paper ran as follows. In a later analysis, tens of millions of unique TCR beta chains were counted across the 690 or so repertoires, and roughly 10 million of these chains were shared by at least two donors. Raw reads were error-corrected and collapsed into unique sequences with a nearest-neighbor algorithm that merged closely related sequences to remove PCR and sequencing errors. V, D and J gene segments were assigned by aligning CDR3 sequences to IMGT reference sequences. For a sequence to be retained, a match of at least six nucleotides to both a V gene segment and a J gene segment was required. Rearrangements were classified as productive when the CDR3 lacked stop codons and remained in frame with V and J, and all other rearrangements were classified as non-productive. Following IMGT convention, CDR3 was defined as the stretch from the second conserved V-encoded cysteine to the conserved J-encoded phenylalanine. The earlier analysis of a few hundred of the donors excluded sequences that lacked an unambiguous match to a single V gene segment. In an earlier analysis of 587 of the donors, V segments were called functional above 56.7% productive rearrangements and were called segregating when the between-donor standard deviation exceeded 5%. A statistical classification framework was built for diagnosing cytomegalovirus status from the catalog of TCR beta chain sequences. In a later analysis, V and J genes were assigned by comparing TCR nucleotide sequences against IMGT/GENE-DB human TR gene sequences. A later analysis assigned CDR3 sequences and most-parsimonious VDJ recombination scenarios with the TCRdist pipeline. A later analysis defined each TCR beta chain by its CDR3 amino acid sequence plus V-gene family, and excluded reads lacking a unique V-gene family. A later analysis removed 592 highly shared, low-generation-probability nucleotide sequences to deal with suspected cross-contamination and a sequencing artifact. In a later analysis, a clonal expansion index was calculated for each public chain from normalized within-repertoire ranks of inferred template counts. In a later analysis, generation probabilities were computed using a VDJ recombination model fitted to out-of-frame rearrangements, and the results were checked against IGoR. Hypergeometric tests were used in a later analysis to score TCR-TCR, TCR-HLA and TCR-CMV co-occurrence, with a repertoire-size bias correction applied to the TCR pairs. In a later analysis, false discovery rates were estimated by permuting HLA or CMV assignments 20 times. A later analysis grouped co-occurring TCRs with DBSCAN, adding TCRdist sequence similarity when clustering within HLA-allele-positive subsets. Co-occurrence clustering excluded repertoires with fewer than 30,000 or more than 120,000 public chains, plus five with anomalous nucleotide sharing. Not all clones reach the TCRdb copy of this immuneACCESS table, which keeps in-frame sequences only. Checked studies attribute under half of the gap to unresolved V genes and leave the rest unexplained. V and J calls and clone size come straight from that table; D and trimming were deduced from the DNA. The sample table records 140,000 or so clones; about 75% of these occur just once. Roughly 4.7% of the sample goes to the ten largest clones.

The cohort was made up of 666 healthy bone marrow donors. At the time of sampling, every cohort member was nominally healthy, though immune exposures that went unrecorded were likely present. The donor was CMV seronegative and belonged to the group of 350 or so seronegative cohort members. A peripheral blood sample was provided by each donor, and peripheral blood mononuclear cells were used for TCR beta sequencing. The Qiagen DNeasy Blood Extraction Kit was used to extract genomic DNA from the blood cell samples. As to this clone: Its binding antigen is unknown. Base qualities are not provided; no much larger clone lies one nucleotide away.

Deletion took 11 bases off V and 3 bases off J, with a span of 15 bases between the germline ends. The germline V gene specifies SNHLY as CDR1 and FYNNEI as CDR2. The CDR3 sequence holds 13 residues, the cysteine and phenylalanine included. Kept here is only the CDR3 DNA, which spans 39 bases and is read in frame from base 1. The investigation overall reported the following: A later analysis found that TCR association rates varied across HLA loci, with DRB1 alleles showing the most associated TCRs and HLA-C alleles the fewest. The earlier analysis of some 560 of the donors excluded roughly 17 rarely observed V segments, including chromosome 9 orphons, because counts were too low. In a later analysis, most CMV-associated TCR beta chains were found to appear HLA-restricted, with HLA associations seemingly driven largely by CMV exposure. Cytomegalovirus status was reported to be diagnosed by the classifier with high specificity and sensitivity in both the original and validation cohorts. For the cohort, immune exposure information was limited to CMV serostatus. V-gene and J-gene trimming of TCR beta chains was associated with a missense DCLRE1C variant in a later genetic analysis, and the association was replicated in an independent cohort. The study gave a list of under 200 TCR beta chains associated with cytomegalovirus. In a later analysis, 15,000 to 20,000 TCR beta sequences were associated with specific HLA alleles at a false discovery rate of 0.05. In this cohort, only TCR beta chains were sequenced, and detectable features were limited by the absence of alpha or paired-chain data. Linkage disequilibrium might explain the correlated functional status among segregating V segments, but an unknown experimental factor could not be excluded. It was suggested by the authors that the approach could potentially be generalized to other disease states and immunological phenotypes. Presence/absence analyses assumed roughly uniform sequencing depth across donors, an assumption that may not hold. In an earlier analysis of some 550 of the donors, most TCR beta V segments were observed in productive rearrangements about 87% or about 30% of the time, broadly matching IMGT annotations. A few of the identified cytomegalovirus-associated TCR beta chains were confirmed in vitro to be specific for cytomegalovirus antigens. A cluster of highly shared sequence variants was judged likely to be a technical artifact of the sequencing pipeline. A further reported finding was that TCR beta sequences accurately predicted the HLA-A and HLA-B alleles for most subjects in the first cohort. While some public TCRs were present in many individuals, most TCR sequences turned up only very rarely across donors. The 87-base-pair reads could not distinguish some IMGT-functional V segments, including TRBV6-2 and TRBV6-3, so those segments were excluded. When HLA alleles, especially DR and DQ, strongly co-occurred, TCR associations were difficult to assign to individual alleles. In a later analysis, several top co-occurrence clusters were reported to appear linked to parvovirus B19, influenza, CMV and Epstein-Barr virus. A later analysis found that HLA-associated TCR beta chains were more clonally expanded and had lower generation probabilities than equally common non-associated chains. Because HLA typing was missing for some donors at each locus, association tests included only the typed subset. A later genetic analysis reported fewer N-insertions in productive TCRs among donors in an Asian-associated ancestry cluster than the roughly 720-donor mean.

Sequencing input: PBMCs. This chain is built from TRBV2 and TRBJ2-3; TRBD2 is a weak D gene call, 6 bases matching. The clonotype comes from a man in his sixties in good health and CMV-seronegative. The nucleotides read TGTGCCGGGCGAGGAGCGGGTACAGATACGCAGTATTTT. Translated, it reads CAGRGAGTDTQYF. Full variable domain (CDR3 extended with the reference TRBV2 and TRBJ2-3 proteins): EPEVTQTPSHQVTQMGQEVILRCVPISNHLYFYWYRQILGQKVEFLVSFYNNEISEKSEIFDDQFSVERPDGSNFTLKIRSTKLEDSAMYFCAGRGAGTDTQYFGPGTRLTVL.